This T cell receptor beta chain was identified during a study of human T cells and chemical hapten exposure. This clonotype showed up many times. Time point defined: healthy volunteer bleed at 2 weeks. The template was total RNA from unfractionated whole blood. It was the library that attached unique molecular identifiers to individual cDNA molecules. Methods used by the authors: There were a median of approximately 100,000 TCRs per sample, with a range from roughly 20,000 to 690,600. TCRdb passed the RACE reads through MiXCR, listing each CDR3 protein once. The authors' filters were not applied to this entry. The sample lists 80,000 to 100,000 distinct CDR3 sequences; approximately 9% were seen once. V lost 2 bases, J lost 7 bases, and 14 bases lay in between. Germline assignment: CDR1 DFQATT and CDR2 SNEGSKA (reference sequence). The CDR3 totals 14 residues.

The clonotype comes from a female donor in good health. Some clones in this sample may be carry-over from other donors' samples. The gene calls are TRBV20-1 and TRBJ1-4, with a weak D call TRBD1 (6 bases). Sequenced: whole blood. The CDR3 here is CSARKGGGAEKLFF. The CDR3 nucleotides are TGCAGTGCTAGAAAAGGGGGGGGAGCTGAAAAACTGTTTTTT.